The entry below describes one T cell receptor beta chain. Its antigen is unknown. These data come from a study of blood T cell dynamics during melanoma immunotherapy. Across the study: Metastatic melanoma patients received first-line pembrolizumab or nivolumab plus ipilimumab. Study-wide points: Disease-control patients' PBMC repertoires became either more clonal or more diverse at W3.

CDR3 length equals 15 residues. The germline V gene encodes CDR1 SGHVS and CDR2 FNYEAQ. Unmatched junction bases numbered 6, after V lost 4 bases and J lost 6 bases. Time point of the sample: pre-treatment baseline. Disease control meant complete response, partial response or stable disease at 12 weeks. This table comes from immunoSEQ multiplex PCR, and its TCRdb copy is limited to in-frame clones, with some not included. The sample records approximately 13,000 clones, 89% being singletons. This specimen consisted of blood, obtained from a patient treated with checkpoint blockade. This sequence joins TRBV7-6 and TRBJ2-3; 11 bases align to TRBD1. The clonotype comes from a human donor with melanoma. The CDR3 DNA reads TGTGCCAGCAGCTCCTCCGGGACAGGGGGGGATACGCAGTATTTT. Translation: CASSSSGTGGDTQYF.